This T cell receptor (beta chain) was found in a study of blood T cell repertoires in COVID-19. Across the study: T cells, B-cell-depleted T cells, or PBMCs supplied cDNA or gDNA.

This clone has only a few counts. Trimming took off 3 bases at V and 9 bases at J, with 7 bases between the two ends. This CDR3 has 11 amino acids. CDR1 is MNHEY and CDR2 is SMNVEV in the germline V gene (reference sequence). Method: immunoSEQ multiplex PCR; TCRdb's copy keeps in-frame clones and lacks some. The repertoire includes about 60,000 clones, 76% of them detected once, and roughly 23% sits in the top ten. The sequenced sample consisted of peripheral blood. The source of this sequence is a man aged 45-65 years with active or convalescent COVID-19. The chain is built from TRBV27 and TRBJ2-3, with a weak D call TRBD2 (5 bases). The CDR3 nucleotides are TGTGCCAGCAGTTTGGGAGAGACGCAGTATTTT. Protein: CASSLGETQYF.